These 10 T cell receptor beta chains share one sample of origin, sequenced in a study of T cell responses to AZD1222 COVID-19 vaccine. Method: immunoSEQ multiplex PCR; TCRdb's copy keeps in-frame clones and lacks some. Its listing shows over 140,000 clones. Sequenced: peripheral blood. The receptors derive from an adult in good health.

The CDR3, as DNA: TGTGCCAGCAGCCCAGCAGGGGGGCGCACAGATACGCAGTATTTT. Translating it yields CASSPAGGRTDTQYF. V gene TRBV7-8 combines with J gene TRBJ2-3, with TRBD1 as a possible D gene (7 bases). Per germline, CDR1 SGHVS and CDR2 FQNEAQ. The V end was cut by 5 bases, the J end by 1 base, with 13 bases between. The CDR3 runs to 15 residues.

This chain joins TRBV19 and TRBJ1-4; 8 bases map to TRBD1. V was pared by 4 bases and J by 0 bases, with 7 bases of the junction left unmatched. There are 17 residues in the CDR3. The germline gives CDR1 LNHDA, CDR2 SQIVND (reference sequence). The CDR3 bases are TGTGCCAGTAGTACTCCGGGACAGGCCTCAACTAATGAAAAACTGTTTTTT. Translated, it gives CASSTPGQASTNEKLFF.

The CDR3 is CASSTGTEAVNEQFF. In DNA form, the CDR3 reads TGCGCCAGCAGCACCGGGACAGAAGCAGTTAATGAGCAGTTCTTC. This sequence joins TRBV5-1 and TRBJ2-1; TRBD1 matches at 7 bases. Germline trimming cut 4 bases from V and 7 bases from J; bases unmatched to any gene: 11. The CDR3 consists of 15 residues. The germline V gene encodes CDR1 SGHRS and CDR2 YFSETQ. Full variable domain (rest looked up from reference TRBV5-1 and TRBJ2-1): KAGVTQTPRYLIKTRGQQVTLSCSPISGHRSVSWYQQTPGQGLQFLFEYFSETQRNKGNFPGRFSGRQFSNSRSEMNVSTLELGDSALYLCASSTGTEAVNEQFFGPGTRLTVL.

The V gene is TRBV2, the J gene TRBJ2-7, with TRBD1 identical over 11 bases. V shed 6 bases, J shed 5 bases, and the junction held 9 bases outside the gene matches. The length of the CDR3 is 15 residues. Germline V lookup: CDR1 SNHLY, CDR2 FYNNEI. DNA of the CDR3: TGTGCCAGCAGGGGGGACAGGGGGATTAGCAACGAGCAGTACTTC. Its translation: CASRGDRGISNEQYF.

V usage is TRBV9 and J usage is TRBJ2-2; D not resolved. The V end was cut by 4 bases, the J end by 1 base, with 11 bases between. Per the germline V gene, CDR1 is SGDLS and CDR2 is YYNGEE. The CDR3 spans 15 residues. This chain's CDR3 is CASSPKGQNTGELFF. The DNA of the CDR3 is TGTGCCAGCAGCCCAAAAGGGCAGAACACCGGGGAGCTGTTTTTT.

The DNA for the CDR3 is TGTGCCAGCAGCAGAGGACAGGGGGGGAACACTGAAGCTTTCTTT. Protein product: CASSRGQGGNTEAFF. The rearrangement links TRBV7-9 to TRBJ1-1; 10 bases fit TRBD1. The CDR3 totals 15 residues. With V trimmed by 5 bases and J by 1 base, 4 bases remained unmatched. Germline V lookup: CDR1 SEHNR, CDR2 FQNEAQ (reference sequence).

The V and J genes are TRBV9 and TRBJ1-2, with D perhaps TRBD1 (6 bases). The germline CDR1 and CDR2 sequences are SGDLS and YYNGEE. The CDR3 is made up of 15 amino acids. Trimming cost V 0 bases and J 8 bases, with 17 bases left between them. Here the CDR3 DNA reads TGTGCCAGCAGCGTAGCGGGGCACAGGGTGGGCGGCTACACCTTC. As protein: CASSVAGHRVGGYTF.

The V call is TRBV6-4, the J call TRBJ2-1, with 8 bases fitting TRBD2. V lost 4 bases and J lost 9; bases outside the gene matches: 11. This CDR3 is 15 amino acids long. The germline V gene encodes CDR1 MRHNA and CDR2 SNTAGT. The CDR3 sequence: CASSGGLVETSEQFF. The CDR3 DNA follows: TGTGCCAGCAGTGGGGGACTAGTAGAAACTAGTGAGCAGTTCTTC.

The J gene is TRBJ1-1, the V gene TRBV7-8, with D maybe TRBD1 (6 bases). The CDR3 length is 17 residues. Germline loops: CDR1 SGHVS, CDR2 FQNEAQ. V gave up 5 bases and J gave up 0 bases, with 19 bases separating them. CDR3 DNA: TGTGCCAGCAGCATAAGGAGATCCAGGGGCGTGAACACTGAAGCTTTCTTT. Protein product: CASSIRRSRGVNTEAFF. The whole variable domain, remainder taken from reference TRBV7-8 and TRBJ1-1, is GAGVSQSPRYKVAKRGQDVALRCDPISGHVSLFWYQQALGQGPEFLTYFQNEAQLDKSGLPSDRFFAERPEGSVSTLKIQRTQQEDSAVYLCASSIRRSRGVNTEAFFGQGTRLTVV.

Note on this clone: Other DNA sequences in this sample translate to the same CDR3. CDR3 in amino acids: CASSLTGELFF. The CDR3 bases are TGTGCCAGCAGCTTAACCGGGGAGCTGTTTTTT. The rearrangement joins TRBV7-2 to TRBJ2-2; no reliable D call. The CDR3 has 11 residues. Looked up from germline, CDR1 is SGHTA and CDR2 is FQGNSA. Trimming pared 2 bases from V and 5 bases from J, leaving 0 bases between.